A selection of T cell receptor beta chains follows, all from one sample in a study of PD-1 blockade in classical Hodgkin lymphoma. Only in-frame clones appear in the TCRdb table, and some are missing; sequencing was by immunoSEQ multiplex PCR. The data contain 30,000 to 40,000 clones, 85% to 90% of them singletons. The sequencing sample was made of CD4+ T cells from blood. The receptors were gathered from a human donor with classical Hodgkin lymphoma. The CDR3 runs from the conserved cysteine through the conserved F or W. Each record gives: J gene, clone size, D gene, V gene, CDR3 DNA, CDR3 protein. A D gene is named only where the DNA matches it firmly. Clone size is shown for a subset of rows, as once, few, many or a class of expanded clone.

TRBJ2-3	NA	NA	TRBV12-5	TGTGCTAGTGGTTTTAGGATCCAGACAGATACGCAGTATTTT	CASGFRIQTDTQYF
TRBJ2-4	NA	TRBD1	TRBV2	TGTGCCAGCAGTGAATGGGGACAGGGGGTTTCAGACATTCAGTACTTC	CASSEWGQGVSDIQYF
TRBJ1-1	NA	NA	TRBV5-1	TGCGCCAGCAGCTTGGAGGGGTCAGGGAAAGCTTTCTTT	CASSLEGSGKAFF
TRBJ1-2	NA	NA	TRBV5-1	TGCGCCAGCAGCCCAGGGGACACTGGCTACACCTTC	CASSPGDTGYTF
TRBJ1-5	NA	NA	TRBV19	TGTGCCAGTAGTACCGGACAGCGGGAGCAGCCCCAGCATTTT	CASSTGQREQPQHF
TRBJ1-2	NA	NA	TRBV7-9	TGTGCCAGTACCAGGGAAGGCTATGGCTACACCTTC	CASTREGYGYTF
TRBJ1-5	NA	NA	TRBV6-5	TGTGCCAGCAGTTTAAATTACGAGCTTAGCAATCAGCCCCAGCATTTT	CASSLNYELSNQPQHF
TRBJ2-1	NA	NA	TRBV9	TGTGCCAGCAGCGTAGCTTTGTCAGGCAACTCCTACAATGAGCAGTTCTTC	CASSVALSGNSYNEQFF
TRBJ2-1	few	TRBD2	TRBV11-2	TGTGCCAGCAGCTTAAGCGGGAGGGGGGAGTTCTTC	CASSLSGRGEFF
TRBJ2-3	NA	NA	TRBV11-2	TGTGCCAGCAGCTTAGCTTCCAGCCCCCGCACAGATACGCAGTATTTT	CASSLASSPRTDTQYF
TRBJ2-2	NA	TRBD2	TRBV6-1	TGTGCCAGCAGTCTGGCGGGAGGGTGGACCGGGGAGCTGTTTTTT	CASSLAGGWTGELFF
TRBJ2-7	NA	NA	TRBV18	TGTGCCAGCTCACCACGGGGGGACCCTACCTACGAGCAGTACTTC	CASSPRGDPTYEQYF
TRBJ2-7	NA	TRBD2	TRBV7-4	TGTGCCAGCAGCCTTTGCGCCGAGACTAGCGGCTACGAGCAGTACTTC	CASSLCAETSGYEQYF
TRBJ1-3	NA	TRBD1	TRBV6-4	TGTGCCAGCACTGTCTGGGACAGGGAAAGCTCTGGAAACACCATATATTTT	CASTVWDRESSGNTIYF
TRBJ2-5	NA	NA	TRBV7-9	TGTGCCAGCAGTTTCCGGGACAACCAAGAGACCCAGTACTTC	CASSFRDNQETQYF
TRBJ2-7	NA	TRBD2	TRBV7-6	TGTGCCAGCAGCGCCGGGACTAGCGGTTTCGAGCAGTACTTC	CASSAGTSGFEQYF
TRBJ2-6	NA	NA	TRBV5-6	TGTGCCAGCAGCTTGAAGGGAAGGGCAGGGGCCAACGTCCTGACTTTC	CASSLKGRAGANVLTF
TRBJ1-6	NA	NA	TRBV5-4	TGTGCCAGCAGCCGCGACAGGATTAATTCACCCCTCCACTTT	CASSRDRINSPLHF
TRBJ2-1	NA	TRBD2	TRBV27	TGTGCCAGCAGTCAGCGGGGGGAGTACAATGAGCAGTTCTTC	CASSQRGEYNEQFF
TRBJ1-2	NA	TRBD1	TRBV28	TGTGCCAGCAGTTGGGGACAGGGATATGGCTACACCTTC	CASSWGQGYGYTF
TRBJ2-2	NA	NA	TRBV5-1	TGCGCCAGCAGCTTGACAGGGTTGGTCACCGGGGAGCTGTTTTTT	CASSLTGLVTGELFF
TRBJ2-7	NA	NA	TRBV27	TGTGCCAGCAGACGCTCCGACTACATCTACGAGCAGTACTTC	CASRRSDYIYEQYF
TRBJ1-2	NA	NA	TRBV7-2	TGTGCCAGCAGCTTCTCAGTGCAAGGCTACACCTTC	CASSFSVQGYTF
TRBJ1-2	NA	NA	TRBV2	TGTGCCAGCAGCCCCCAGGGTGGGGTTAACTATGGCTACACCTTC	CASSPQGGVNYGYTF
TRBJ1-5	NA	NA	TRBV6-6	TGTGCCAGCACCCCGGGAGATAATCAGCCCCAGCATTTT	CASTPGDNQPQHF
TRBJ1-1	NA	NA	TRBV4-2	TGTGCCAGCAGCCAAGACGTCGGGGGGAAGGGGACTGAAGCTTTCTTT	CASSQDVGGKGTEAFF
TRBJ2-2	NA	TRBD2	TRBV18	TGTGCCAGCTCACGCAAGTTTTATGGCGGGGGTGCTAACACCGGGGAGCTGTTTTTT	CASSRKFYGGGANTGELFF
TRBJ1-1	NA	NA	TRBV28	TGTGCCAGCAGTTCCCCTCCCGGAGCGGGGTCGACTGAAGCTTTCTTT	CASSSPPGAGSTEAFF
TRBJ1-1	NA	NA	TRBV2	TGTGCCAGCAGGCCCAACCTCGAAGCTTTCTTT	CASRPNLEAFF
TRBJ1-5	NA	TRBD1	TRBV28	TGTGCCAGCAGTTTAACAGGGGTCAATCAGCCCCAGCATTTT	CASSLTGVNQPQHF
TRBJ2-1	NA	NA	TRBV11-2	TGTGCCAGCAGCATTAGTCCGACAGTTAATGAGCAGTTCTTC	CASSISPTVNEQFF
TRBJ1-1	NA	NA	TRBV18	TGTGCCAGCTCCCCTTACAGGGAGTACACTGAAGCTTTCTTT	CASSPYREYTEAFF
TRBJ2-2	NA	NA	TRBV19	TGTGCCAGTAGCCAATGGGGGGCCGGCGGGGAGCTGTTTTTT	CASSQWGAGGELFF
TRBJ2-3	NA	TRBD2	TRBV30	TGTGCCTGGAGTGTCGGGGGGACGCAGTATTTT	CAWSVGGTQYF
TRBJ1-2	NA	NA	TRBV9	TGTGCCAGCAGCGTAGAAACAGGACGAAACTATGGCTACACCTTC	CASSVETGRNYGYTF
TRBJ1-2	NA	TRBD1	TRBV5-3	TGTGCCAGAAGCTTAGCAGGGGGCACTAACTATGGCTACACCTTC	CARSLAGGTNYGYTF
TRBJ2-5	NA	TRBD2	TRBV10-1	TGCGCCAGCAGTTATGGGCTAGCGGGGGTCCAAGAGACCCAGTACTTC	CASSYGLAGVQETQYF
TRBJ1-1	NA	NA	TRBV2	TGTGCCAGCAGTGTTCTGGGCGGCGGGAACACTGAAGCTTTCTTT	CASSVLGGGNTEAFF
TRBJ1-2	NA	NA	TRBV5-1	TGCGCCAGCAGCTTGTCCCAGGGGCTCTATGGCTACACCTTC	CASSLSQGLYGYTF
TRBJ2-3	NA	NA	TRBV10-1	TGCGCCACCGCTCCTAGCCTAACGGATACGCAGTATTTT	CATAPSLTDTQYF
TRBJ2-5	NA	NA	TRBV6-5	TGTGCCAGCAGCCCCACGGTAGCCGTACAAGAGACCCAGTACTTC	CASSPTVAVQETQYF
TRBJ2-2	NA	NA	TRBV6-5	TGTGCCAGCACCCGAGGAGGAACCGGGGAGCTGTTTTTT	CASTRGGTGELFF
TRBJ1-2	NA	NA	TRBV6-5	TGTGCCAGCAGTTACGGGGTGGCTGGGGATGGCTACACCTTC	CASSYGVAGDGYTF
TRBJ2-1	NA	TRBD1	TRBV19	TGTGCCAGTAGTATCGGGACAGGGGTGACCAATGAGCAGTTCTTC	CASSIGTGVTNEQFF
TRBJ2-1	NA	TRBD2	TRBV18	TGTGCCAGCTCAGGACTAGTAACCAATGAGCAGTTCTTC	CASSGLVTNEQFF
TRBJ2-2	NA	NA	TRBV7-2	TGTGCCAGCAGCTTATACGCCGTTCCCGGGGAGCTGTTTTTT	CASSLYAVPGELFF
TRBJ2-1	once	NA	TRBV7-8	TGTGCCAGTACCAGGGGGAGCGGGGGTGAAGGTAGTGAGCAGTTCTTC	CASTRGSGGEGSEQFF
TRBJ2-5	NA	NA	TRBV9	TGTGCCAGCAGCTACGGGTCGGCGACAGGTCAAGAGACCCAGTACTTC	CASSYGSATGQETQYF
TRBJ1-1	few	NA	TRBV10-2	TGCGCCAGCACTGACAATAGGCCGTCTGAAGCTTTCTTT	CASTDNRPSEAFF
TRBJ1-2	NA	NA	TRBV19	TGTGCCAGTAGGGAGCAGACTGGCTACACCTTC	CASREQTGYTF